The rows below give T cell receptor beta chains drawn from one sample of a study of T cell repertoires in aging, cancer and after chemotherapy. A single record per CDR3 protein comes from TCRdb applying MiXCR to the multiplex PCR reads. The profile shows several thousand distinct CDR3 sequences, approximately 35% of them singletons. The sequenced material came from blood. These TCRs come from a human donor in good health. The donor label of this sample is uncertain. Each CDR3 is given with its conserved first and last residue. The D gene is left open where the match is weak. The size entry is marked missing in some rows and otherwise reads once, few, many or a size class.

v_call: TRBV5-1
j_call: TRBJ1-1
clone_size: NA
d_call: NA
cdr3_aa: CASSLDLMNTEAFF
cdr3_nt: TGCGCCAGCAGCTTGGACCTGATGAACACTGAAGCTTTCTTT

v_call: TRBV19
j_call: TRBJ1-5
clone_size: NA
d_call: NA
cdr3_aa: CASSIGSSNQPQHF
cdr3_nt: TGTGCCAGTAGTATAGGTAGTAGCAATCAGCCCCAGCATTTT

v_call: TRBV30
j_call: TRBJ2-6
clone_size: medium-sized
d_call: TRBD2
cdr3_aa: CACPSASGAANVLTF
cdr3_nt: TGTGCCTGCCCCTCGGCTAGCGGGGCGGCCAACGTCCTGACTTTC

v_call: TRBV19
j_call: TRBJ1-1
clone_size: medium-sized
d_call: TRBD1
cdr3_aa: CASRTGITEAFF
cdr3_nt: TGTGCCAGCCGGACAGGGATAACTGAAGCTTTCTTT

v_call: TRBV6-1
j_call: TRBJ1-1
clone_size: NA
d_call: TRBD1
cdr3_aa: CASSETRDSEAFF
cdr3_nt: TGTGCCAGCAGTGAGACCCGGGACAGTGAAGCTTTCTTT

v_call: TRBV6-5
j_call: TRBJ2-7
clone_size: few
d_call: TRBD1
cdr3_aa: CASSYSELRTGTGDEQYF
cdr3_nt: TGTGCCAGCAGTTACTCAGAATTACGGACGGGGACAGGGGACGAGCAGTACTTC

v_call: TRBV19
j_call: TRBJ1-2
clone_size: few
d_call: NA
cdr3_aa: CASSIAAGGYGYTF
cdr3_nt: TGTGCCAGTAGTATAGCTGCGGGGGGCTATGGCTACACCTTC

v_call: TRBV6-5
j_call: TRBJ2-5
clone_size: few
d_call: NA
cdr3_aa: CAISGARKETQYF
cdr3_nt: TGTGCCATCAGTGGGGCCAGGAAAGAGACCCAGTACTTC

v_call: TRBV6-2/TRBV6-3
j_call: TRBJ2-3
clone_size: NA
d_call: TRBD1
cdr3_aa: CASSYGMTGSTDTQYF
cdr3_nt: TGTGCCAGCAGTTACGGGATGACAGGGTCCACAGATACGCAGTATTTT

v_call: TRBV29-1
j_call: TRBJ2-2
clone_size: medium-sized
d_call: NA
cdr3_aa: CSALTQGTGELFF
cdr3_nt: TGCAGCGCCCTGACCCAGGGAACCGGGGAGCTGTTTTTT

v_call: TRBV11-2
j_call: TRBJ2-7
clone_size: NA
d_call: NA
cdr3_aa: CASSLDYGDSYEQYF
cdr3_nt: TGTGCCAGCAGCTTAGACTACGGCGACTCCTACGAGCAGTACTTC

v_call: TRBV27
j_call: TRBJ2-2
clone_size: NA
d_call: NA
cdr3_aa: CASTGAGTLLTGELFF
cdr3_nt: TGTGCCAGCACCGGGGCCGGGACACTACTCACCGGGGAGCTGTTTTTT

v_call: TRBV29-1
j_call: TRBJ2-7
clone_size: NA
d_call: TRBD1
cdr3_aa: CSVWDSLYEQYF
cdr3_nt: TGCAGCGTTTGGGACAGTCTCTACGAGCAGTACTTC

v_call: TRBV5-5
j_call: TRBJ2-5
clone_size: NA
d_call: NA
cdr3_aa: CASSLARYQETQYF
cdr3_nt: TGTGCCAGCAGCTTGGCCAGGTACCAAGAGACCCAGTACTTC

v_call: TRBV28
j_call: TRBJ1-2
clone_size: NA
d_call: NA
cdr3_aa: CASSSQYGYTF
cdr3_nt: TGTGCCAGCAGTTCGCAATATGGCTACACCTTC

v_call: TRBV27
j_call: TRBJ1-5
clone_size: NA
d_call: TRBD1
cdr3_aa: CASRQGGYSNQPQHF
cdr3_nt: TGTGCCAGTAGACAGGGGGGGTATAGCAATCAGCCCCAGCATTTT

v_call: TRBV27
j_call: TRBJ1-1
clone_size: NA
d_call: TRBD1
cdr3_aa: CASSLSSGGPEAFF
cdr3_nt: TGTGCCAGCAGTTTATCGTCAGGGGGCCCTGAAGCTTTCTTT

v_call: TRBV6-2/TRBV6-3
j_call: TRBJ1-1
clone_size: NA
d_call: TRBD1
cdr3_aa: CASSYSRTGEAFF
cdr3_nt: TGTGCCAGCAGTTACTCGAGGACAGGGGAAGCTTTCTTT

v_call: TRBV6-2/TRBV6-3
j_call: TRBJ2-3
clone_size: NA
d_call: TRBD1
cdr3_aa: CASTGPPGTGGGTDTQYF
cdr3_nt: TGTGCCAGCACGGGCCCACCCGGGACAGGGGGGGGCACAGATACGCAGTATTTT

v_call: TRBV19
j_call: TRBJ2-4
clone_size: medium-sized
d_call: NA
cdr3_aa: CASSVDSAKNIQYF
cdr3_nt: TGTGCCAGTAGTGTGGACAGTGCCAAAAACATTCAGTACTTC

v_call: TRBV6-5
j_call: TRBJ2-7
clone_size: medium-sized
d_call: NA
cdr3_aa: CASSRTASGYEQYF
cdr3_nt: TGTGCCAGCAGCCGGACAGCCTCCGGCTACGAGCAGTACTTC

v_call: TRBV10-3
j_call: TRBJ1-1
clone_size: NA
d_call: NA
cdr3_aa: CAISESNTEAFF
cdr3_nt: TGTGCCATCAGTGAAAGTAACACTGAAGCTTTCTTT

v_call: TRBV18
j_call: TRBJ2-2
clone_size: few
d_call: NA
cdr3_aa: CASSLLTGELFF
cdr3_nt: TGTGCCAGCTCACTCCTCACCGGGGAGCTGTTTTTT

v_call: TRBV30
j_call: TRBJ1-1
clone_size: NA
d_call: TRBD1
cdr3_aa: CAGSQIGQGGAFF
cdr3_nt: TGTGCCGGATCCCAGATCGGACAGGGAGGGGCTTTCTTT